This TCR beta chain was obtained from a study of Graves' ophthalmopathy and Graves' hyperthyroidism. The CDR3 runs 17 residues. The germline CDR1 and CDR2 sequences are SGHTA and FQGNSA. The ends lost 5 bases at V and 0 bases at J; junction bases unmatched: 8. Amplification of the TCR beta CDR3 regions used RNA transcripts (as template). RT-PCR was first run with HTBI primers, then multiplex PCR in a second round. Using its own MiXCR run on the multiplex PCR reads, TCRdb lists one record per CDR3 protein. The repertoire consists of some 1.1 million distinct CDR3 sequences, with 35% to 45% occurring once and the leading ten covering 11%. Study-wide results and caveats: Blood shared most expanded thyroid clonotypes above 0.001 frequency.

About this clonotype itself: No antigen is known for it.

The clonotype was recovered from an adult man with Graves' hyperthyroidism. The chain couples TRBV7-2 to TRBJ2-7; 12 nucleotides line up with TRBD1. The sequenced sample consisted of peripheral blood or thyroid tissue (not recorded which). CDR3 DNA: TGTGCCAGCAGCCGCGGGACAGGGGGCGCGGGCTCCTACGAGCAGTACTTC. Translated: CASSRGTGGAGSYEQYF.